This TCR beta chain was found in a study of shared clonotypes between healthy human individuals. Study-wide results and caveats: Investigators expected sequencing depth to affect clonotype sharing among donors.

Germline V gives CDR1 LNHDA, CDR2 SQIVND (reference sequence). The CDR3 has 16 amino acids. J lost 7 bases, V lost 4 bases, and 13 bases had no gene match. A single count supports this clone. Its antigen is not identified. Adult Caucasians living in Nashville, Tennessee made up all of the donors. Sequencing used immunoSEQ multiplex PCR; TCRdb keeps in-frame clones, though not all of them. Seen here are about 2.3 million clones, approximately 93% observed once, and the top ten hold 0.35% to 0.5%. V gene TRBV19 combines with J gene TRBJ2-1; TRBD2 agrees at 7 bases. The source material was naive CD4+ T cells from PBMCs. The subset: CD45RA+ positively selected. This sequence originates from a man aged 18 to 30 in good health. Some clones in this sample may be carry-over from other donors' samples. CDR3 coding DNA: TGTGCCAGTAGTAGTCGACTAGCTGCTCCTATGAATGAGCAGTTCTTC. It encodes CASSSRLAAPMNEQFF.